This passage covers 20 T cell receptor beta chains from one sample sequenced in a study of cytomegalovirus exposure and HLA in healthy donors. The PCR was carried out with 60 Vbeta primers and 13 Jbeta primers. Sequencing used immunoSEQ multiplex PCR; TCRdb keeps in-frame clones, though not all of them. The table gives approximately 72,000 clones; the top ten clones make up approximately 2.9% of it. Sequencing was done on a sample of PBMCs. The receptors come from a man in his forties in good health and CMV-seronegative.

The rearrangement uses TRBV10-3 and TRBJ2-7, with 12 bases fitting TRBD2. This CDR3 comprises 18 residues. The germline V gene encodes CDR1 ENHRY and CDR2 SYGVKD. After removal of 0 bases from V and 0 bases from J, the junction contained 6 bases not matched to a gene. CDR3 coding DNA: TGTGCCATCAGTGAGTCGTTCGGACTAGCGGGGCGCTCCTACGAGCAGTACTTC. Protein product: CAISESFGLAGRSYEQYF.

This sequence joins TRBV5-1 and TRBJ1-1; 7 bases agree with TRBD1. This CDR3 spans 12 amino acids. Germline CDR1 is SGHRS and CDR2 is YFSETQ. With V trimmed by 5 bases and J by 4 bases, 2 bases remained unmatched. The CDR3 coding sequence is TGCGCCAGCAGAGGGGGCGGCACTGAAGCTTTCTTT. This translates into CASRGGGTEAFF.

The V and J genes are TRBV5-1 and TRBJ2-5; 9 bases agree with TRBD1. The V and J ends lost 2 bases and 4 bases, in that order; junction bases with no gene match: 6. The CDR3 is 15 amino acids. Germline CDR1 and CDR2: SGHRS and YFSETQ. CDR3 sequence reads: CASSLQGALGETQYF. CDR3 DNA: TGCGCCAGCAGCTTACAGGGGGCGTTAGGAGAGACCCAGTACTTC.

The chain recombines TRBV19 with TRBJ2-7; TRBD2 agrees at 8 bases. The CDR3 is 13 amino acids. The V gene end was trimmed by 5 bases and the J gene end by 7 bases; junction bases not matched to a gene: 7. The germline V gene encodes CDR1 LNHDA and CDR2 SQIVND (reference sequence). The CDR3 sequence: CASSAGLGLEQYF. The DNA of the CDR3 is TGTGCCAGTAGTGCGGGACTAGGTCTAGAGCAGTACTTC.

This chain joins TRBV11-2 and TRBJ2-1; D remains unclear. The V end was cut by 0 bases, the J end by 5 bases, with 5 bases between. Germline V gives CDR1 SGHAT, CDR2 FQNNGV. The CDR3 spans 13 residues. The CDR3 DNA is TGTGCCAGCAGCTTAGAACCAGACAATGAGCAGTTCTTC. Translation: CASSLEPDNEQFF.

The chain combines TRBV4-2 with TRBJ2-5, with 8 bases identical to TRBD1. CDR3 length: 17 residues. Trimming removed 0 bases from V and 4 bases from J; junction bases left unmatched: 10. Germline CDR1 and CDR2: LGHNA and YNFKEQ. The CDR3 coding sequence is TGTGCCAGCAGCCAAGATGCGGACAGGGACGTTCGAGAGACCCAGTACTTC. Translation: CASSQDADRDVRETQYF.

The chain carries TRBV6-1 and TRBJ1-1, with 8 bases fitting TRBD1. The CDR3 covers 14 residues. The V gene end was trimmed by 4 bases and the J gene end by 10 bases; junction bases not matched to a gene: 11. The germline V gene has CDR1 MNHNS and CDR2 SASEGT. Written as DNA, the CDR3 is TGTGCCAGCAGTGTAGAGGACAGGGAGGTTTCAGCTTTCTTT. It encodes CASSVEDREVSAFF.

The chain carries TRBV9 and TRBJ2-5; TRBD2 matches at 8 bases. The CDR3 totals 15 residues. V lost 2 bases to trimming and J lost 2 bases; unmatched junction nucleotides: 5. Per germline, CDR1 SGDLS and CDR2 YYNGEE. The CDR3 loop is CASSVGLALQETQYF. As DNA, the CDR3 is TGTGCCAGCAGCGTTGGACTAGCCCTACAAGAGACCCAGTACTTC.

The chain couples TRBV14 to TRBJ1-2, with 8 positions matching TRBD1. With 4 bases clipped from V and 3 bases from J, the junction kept 4 bases outside the gene matches. The CDR3 spans 14 residues. In germline, CDR1 is SGHDN, CDR2 FVKESK. The CDR3 protein is CASSRGQADYGYTF. As DNA, the CDR3 is TGTGCCAGCAGCCGGGGACAGGCAGACTATGGCTACACCTTC.

The J gene is TRBJ2-5, the V gene TRBV5-4, with 8 bases that match TRBD2. The CDR3 totals 15 residues. V gave up 4 bases and J gave up 7 bases; unmatched junction bases: 12. The germline CDR1 and CDR2 sequences are SGHNT and YYREEE (reference sequence). The CDR3 here is CASSASGGTARTQYF. The CDR3 region has the DNA TGTGCCAGCAGCGCGAGCGGGGGTACCGCAAGGACCCAGTACTTC.

The chain has TRBV9 and TRBJ1-1; D is undetermined. V lost 3 bases and J 1 base, leaving 19 bases between the germline ends. Germline-derived CDR1 and CDR2 are SGDLS and YYNGEE. CDR3 length: 17 amino acids. For the CDR3, the DNA is TGTGCCAGCAGCGAGCCCCCGGTCGTGCTTGCGAACACTGAAGCTTTCTTT. It encodes CASSEPPVVLANTEAFF.

This chain connects TRBV6-1 to TRBJ2-3, with TRBD1 matching over 11 bases. This CDR3 comprises 14 residues. Trimming removed 5 bases from V and 8 bases from J; junction bases left unmatched: 6. Germline V gene sequence: CDR1 MNHNS, CDR2 SASEGT. CDR3 sequence reads: CASSLDRGQRTQYF. CDR3 DNA: TGTGCCAGCAGTTTGGACAGGGGGCAACGTACGCAGTATTTT.

This chain connects TRBV9 to TRBJ1-1; possibly TRBD1 for D (5 bases). The CDR3 has 13 amino acids. V was cut by 0 bases and J by 8 bases, with 11 bases left in between. The germline CDR1 and CDR2 sequences are SGDLS and YYNGEE. The CDR3 sequence: CASSVATGEEAFF. The DNA of the CDR3 is TGTGCCAGCAGCGTAGCTACGGGGGAGGAAGCTTTCTTT.

The chain employs TRBV30 and TRBJ1-5, with TRBD1 matching over 7 bases. This CDR3 has 15 amino acids. Germline assignment: CDR1 GTSNPN and CDR2 SVGIG (reference sequence). With 3 bases clipped from V and 4 bases from J, the junction kept 9 bases outside the gene matches. The CDR3 here is CAWRKGGTGNQPQHF. Here the CDR3 DNA reads TGTGCCTGGAGAAAAGGGGGCACGGGTAATCAGCCCCAGCATTTT.

The V call is TRBV7-9, the J call TRBJ1-4; 8 bases match TRBD1. CDR1 is SEHNR and CDR2 is FQNEAQ in the germline V gene (reference sequence). The CDR3 sequence is 12 residues long. J was trimmed by 8 bases and V by 6 bases; bases with no gene match: 2. CDR3 DNA sequence: TGTGCCAGCAGGGGACAGGCGGAAAAACTGTTTTTT. Translation: CASRGQAEKLFF.

The genes are TRBV7-9 and TRBJ2-1; TRBD2 is a possible D gene (6 bases). Germline V CDR1 and CDR2: SEHNR, FQNEAQ (reference sequence). The V and J ends lost 7 bases and 9 bases respectively, with 13 bases between them. This CDR3 has 12 amino acids. The CDR3 DNA sequence: TGTGCCAGCACCTTGGAGGAGGGTGAGCAGTTCTTC. Translation: CASTLEEGEQFF.

In the case of this clone: One end of the junction is discordant with germline, which a read error may explain. The rearrangement uses TRBV5-1 and TRBJ1-2, with no clear D. Germline loops: CDR1 SGHRS, CDR2 YFSETQ. This CDR3 contains 13 residues. CDR3 sequence reads: CASSLEVNSGYTF. The CDR3 coding sequence is TGCGCCAGCAGCTTGGAAGTAAACTCTGGCTACACCTTC.

The chain couples TRBV18 to TRBJ1-5; D is possibly TRBD1 (5 bases). V lost 2 bases and J 3 bases, leaving 11 bases between the germline ends. Germline V gene data show CDR1 as KGHSH and CDR2 as LQKENI. The CDR3 has 15 amino acids. The CDR3 DNA reads TGTGCCAGCTCACCAGTGGGGCAGGCCAATCAGCCCCAGCATTTT. This gives the protein CASSPVGQANQPQHF. The full variable domain, completed using reference TRBV18 and TRBJ1-5, is NAGVMQNPRHLVRRRGQEARLRCSPMKGHSHVYWYRQLPEEGLKFMVYLQKENIIDESGMPKERFSAEFPKEGPSILRIQQVVRGDSAAYFCASSPVGQANQPQHFGDGTRLSIL.

The chain joins TRBV5-6 to TRBJ2-5; TRBD2 is a possible D gene (6 bases). The germline V gene has CDR1 SGHDT and CDR2 YYEEEE. CDR3 size: 13 residues. V was trimmed by 2 bases and J by 7 bases, leaving 12 bases between them. The DNA of the CDR3 is TGTGCCAGCAGCTTTTTGGGGGGTACGACCCAGTACTTC. Translating gives CASSFLGGTTQYF.

The chain couples TRBV6-5 to TRBJ1-1; D gene ambiguous. Germline V gene data show CDR1 as MNHEY and CDR2 as SVGAGI. V lost 0 bases, J lost 2 bases, and 7 bases lay in between. The length of the CDR3 is 14 residues. The CDR3 DNA follows: TGTGCCAGCAGTTACTCACGCGGAAACACTGAAGCTTTCTTT. It encodes CASSYSRGNTEAFF.